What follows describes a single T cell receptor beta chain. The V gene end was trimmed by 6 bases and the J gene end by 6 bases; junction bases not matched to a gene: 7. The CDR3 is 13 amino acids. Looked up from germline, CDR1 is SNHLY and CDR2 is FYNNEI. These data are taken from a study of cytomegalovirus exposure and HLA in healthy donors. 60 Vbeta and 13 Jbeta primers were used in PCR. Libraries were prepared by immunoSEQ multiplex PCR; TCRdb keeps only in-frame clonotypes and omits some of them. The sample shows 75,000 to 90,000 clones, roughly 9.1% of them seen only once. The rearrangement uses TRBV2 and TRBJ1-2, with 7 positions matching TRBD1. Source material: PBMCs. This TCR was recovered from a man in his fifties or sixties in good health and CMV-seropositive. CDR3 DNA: TGTGCCAGCAGAGCCGACAGGGTGAATGGCTACACCTTC. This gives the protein CASRADRVNGYTF.